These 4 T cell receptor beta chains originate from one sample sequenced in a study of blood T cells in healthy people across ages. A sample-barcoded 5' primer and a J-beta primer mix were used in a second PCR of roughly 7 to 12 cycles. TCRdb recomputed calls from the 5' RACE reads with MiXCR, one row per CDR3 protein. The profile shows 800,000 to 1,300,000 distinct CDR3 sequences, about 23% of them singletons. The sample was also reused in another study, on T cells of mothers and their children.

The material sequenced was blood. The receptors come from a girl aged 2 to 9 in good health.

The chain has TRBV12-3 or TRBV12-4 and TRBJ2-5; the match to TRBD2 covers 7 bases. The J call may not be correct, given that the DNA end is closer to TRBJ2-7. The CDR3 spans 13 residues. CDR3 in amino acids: CASSLRRGSEQYF. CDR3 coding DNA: TGTGCCAGCAGTTTAAGGCGGGGGAGCGAGCAGTACTTC.

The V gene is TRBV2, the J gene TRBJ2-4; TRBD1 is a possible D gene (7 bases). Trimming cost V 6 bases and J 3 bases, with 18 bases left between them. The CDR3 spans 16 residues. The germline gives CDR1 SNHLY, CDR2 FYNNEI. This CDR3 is CASSPRGVRVKNIQYF. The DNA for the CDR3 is TGTGCCAGCAGCCCCAGGGGGGTGCGGGTCAAAAACATTCAGTACTTC. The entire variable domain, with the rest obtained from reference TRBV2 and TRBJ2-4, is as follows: EPEVTQTPSHQVTQMGQEVILRCVPISNHLYFYWYRQILGQKVEFLVSFYNNEISEKSEIFDDQFSVERPDGSNFTLKIRSTKLEDSAMYFCASSPRGVRVKNIQYFGAGTRLSVL.

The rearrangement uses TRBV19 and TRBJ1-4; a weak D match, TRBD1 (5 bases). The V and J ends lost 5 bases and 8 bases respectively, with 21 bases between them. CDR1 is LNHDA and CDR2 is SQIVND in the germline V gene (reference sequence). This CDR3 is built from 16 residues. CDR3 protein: CASSSPRQGTQEKLFF. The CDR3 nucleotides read TGTGCCAGTAGTTCGCCCCGCCAGGGAACACAGGAAAAACTGTTTTTT. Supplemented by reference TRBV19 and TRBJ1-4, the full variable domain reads DGGITQSPKYLFRKEGQNVTLSCEQNLNHDAMYWYRQDPGQGLRLIYYSQIVNDFQKGDIAEGYSVSREKKESFPLTVTSAQKNPTAFYLCASSSPRQGTQEKLFFGSGTQLSVL.

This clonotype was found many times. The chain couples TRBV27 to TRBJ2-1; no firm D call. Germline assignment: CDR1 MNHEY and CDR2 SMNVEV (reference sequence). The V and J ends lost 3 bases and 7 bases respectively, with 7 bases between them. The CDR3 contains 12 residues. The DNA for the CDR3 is TGTGCCAGCAGTTTTCTTGGTAATGAGCAGTTCTTC. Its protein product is CASSFLGNEQFF.